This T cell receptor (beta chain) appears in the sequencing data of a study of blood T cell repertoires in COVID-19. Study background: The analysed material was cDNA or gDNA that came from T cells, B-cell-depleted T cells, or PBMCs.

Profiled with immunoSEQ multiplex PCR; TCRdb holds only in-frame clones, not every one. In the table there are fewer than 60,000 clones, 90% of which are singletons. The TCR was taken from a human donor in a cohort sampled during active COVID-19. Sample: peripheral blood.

DNA for the CDR3: TGTGCCAGCTCACCGCAGCAGGGTGAAAAACTGTTTTTT. Protein product: CASSPQQGEKLFF. The chain employs TRBV18 and TRBJ1-4; perhaps TRBD1 as D (5 bases). This CDR3 contains 13 residues. The V gene's germline CDR1 is KGHSH and CDR2 LQKENI. The V and J ends lost 3 bases and 7 bases respectively, with 9 bases between them.